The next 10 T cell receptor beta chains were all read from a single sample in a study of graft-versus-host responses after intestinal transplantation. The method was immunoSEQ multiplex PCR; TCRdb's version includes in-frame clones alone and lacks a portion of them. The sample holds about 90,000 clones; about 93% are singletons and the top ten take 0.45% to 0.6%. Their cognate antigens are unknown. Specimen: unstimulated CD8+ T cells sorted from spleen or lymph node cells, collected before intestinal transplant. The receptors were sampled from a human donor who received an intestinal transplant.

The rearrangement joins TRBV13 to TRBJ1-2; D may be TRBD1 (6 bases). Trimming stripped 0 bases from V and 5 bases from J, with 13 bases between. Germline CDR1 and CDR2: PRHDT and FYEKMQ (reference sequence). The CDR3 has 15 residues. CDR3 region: CASSLGGQIGYGYTF. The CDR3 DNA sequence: TGTGCCAGCAGCTTAGGCGGACAGATCGGATATGGCTACACCTTC.

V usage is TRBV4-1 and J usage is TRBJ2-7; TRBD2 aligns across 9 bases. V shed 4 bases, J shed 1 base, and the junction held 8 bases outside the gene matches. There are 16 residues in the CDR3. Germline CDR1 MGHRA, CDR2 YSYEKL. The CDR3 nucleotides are TGCGCCAGCAGCCCGGCCTCTAGCGGGATATCCTACGAGCAGTACTTC. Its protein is CASSPASSGISYEQYF.

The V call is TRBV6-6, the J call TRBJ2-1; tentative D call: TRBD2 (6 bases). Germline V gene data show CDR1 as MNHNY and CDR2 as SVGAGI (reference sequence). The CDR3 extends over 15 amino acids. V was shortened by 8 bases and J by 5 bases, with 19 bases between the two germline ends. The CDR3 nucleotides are TGTGCCAGCGGACTAATAATAGCGGTTGACAATGAGCAGTTCTTC. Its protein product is CASGLIIAVDNEQFF.

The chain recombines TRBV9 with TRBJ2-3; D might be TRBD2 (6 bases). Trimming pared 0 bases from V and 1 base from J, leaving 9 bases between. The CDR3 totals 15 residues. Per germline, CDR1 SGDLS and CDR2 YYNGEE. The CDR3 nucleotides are TGTGCCAGCAGCGTAGCGTCGGGGGGCACAGATACGCAGTATTTT. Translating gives CASSVASGGTDTQYF.

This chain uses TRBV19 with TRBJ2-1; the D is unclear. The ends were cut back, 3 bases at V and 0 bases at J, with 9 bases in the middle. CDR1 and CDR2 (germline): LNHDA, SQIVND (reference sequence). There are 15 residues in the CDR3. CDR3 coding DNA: TGTGCCAGTAGTATGGCAGGAAGCTCCTACAATGAGCAGTTCTTC. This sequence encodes CASSMAGSSYNEQFF.

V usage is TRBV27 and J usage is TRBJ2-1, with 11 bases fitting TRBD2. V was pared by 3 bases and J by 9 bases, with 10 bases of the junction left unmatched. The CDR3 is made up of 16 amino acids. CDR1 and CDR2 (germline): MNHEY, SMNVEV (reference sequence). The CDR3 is CASSFVTSGKGREQFF. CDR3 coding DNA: TGTGCCAGCAGTTTCGTGACTAGCGGGAAGGGCCGTGAGCAGTTCTTC.

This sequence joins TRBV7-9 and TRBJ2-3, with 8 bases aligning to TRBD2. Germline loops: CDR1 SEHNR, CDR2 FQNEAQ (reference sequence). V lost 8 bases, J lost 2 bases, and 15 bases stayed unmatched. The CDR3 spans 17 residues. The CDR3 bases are TGTGCCAGCTTACCCCTGGTGGGCGGGGGGCTCACAGATACGCAGTATTTT. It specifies CASLPLVGGGLTDTQYF. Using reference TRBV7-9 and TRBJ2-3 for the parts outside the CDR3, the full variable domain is DTGVSQNPRHKITKRGQNVTFRCDPISEHNRLYWYRQTLGQGPEFLTYFQNEAQLEKSRLLSDRFSAERPKGSFSTLEIQRTEQGDSAMYLCASLPLVGGGLTDTQYFGPGTRLTVL.

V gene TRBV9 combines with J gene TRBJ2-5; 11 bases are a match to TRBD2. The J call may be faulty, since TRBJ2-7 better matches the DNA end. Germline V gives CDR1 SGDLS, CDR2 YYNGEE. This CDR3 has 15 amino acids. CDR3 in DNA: TGTGCCAGCAGCCAAACCGGGACTAGCGGATACGAGCAGTACTTC. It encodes CASSQTGTSGYEQYF.

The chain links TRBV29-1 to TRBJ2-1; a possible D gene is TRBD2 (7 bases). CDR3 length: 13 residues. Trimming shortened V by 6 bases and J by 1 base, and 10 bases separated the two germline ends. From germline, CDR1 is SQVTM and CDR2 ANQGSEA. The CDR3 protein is CSVRGASYNEQFF. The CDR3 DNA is TGCAGCGTCCGGGGGGCTTCCTACAATGAGCAGTTCTTC.

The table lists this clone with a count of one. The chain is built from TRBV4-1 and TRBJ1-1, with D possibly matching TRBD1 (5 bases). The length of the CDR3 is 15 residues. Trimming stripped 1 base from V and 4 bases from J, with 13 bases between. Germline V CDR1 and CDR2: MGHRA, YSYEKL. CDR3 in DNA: TGCGCCAGCAGCCAAGTTTTCGGGGGGAGCACTGAAGCTTTCTTT. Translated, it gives CASSQVFGGSTEAFF.